The 18 T cell receptor beta chains given below trace back to one sample, sequenced in a study of T cell responses to AZD1222 COVID-19 vaccine. TCRdb's copy holds only in-frame clones and misses some; the assay was immunoSEQ multiplex PCR. The table has over 100,000 clones, roughly 90% seen once; the top ten hold roughly 5.3%. The sample in question was peripheral blood, obtained on day 0 of AZD1222 vaccination. The receptors were sampled from an adult in good health.

The chain carries TRBV4-3 and TRBJ2-1; 8 nucleotides align to TRBD2. CDR1 is LGHNA and CDR2 is YSLEER in the germline V gene. The CDR3 length is 16 residues. Trimming cost V 3 bases and J 7 bases; bases outside gene matches: 11. The DNA for the CDR3 is TGCGCCAGCAGCCATCTTACTAGCGGCCGGGGGAATGAGCAGTTCTTC. It specifies CASSHLTSGRGNEQFF.

The J gene is TRBJ1-5, the V gene TRBV2; D gene ambiguous. The length of the CDR3 is 13 residues. The V end lost 0 bases, the J end lost 11 bases, and 11 bases lay between the germline ends. In germline, CDR1 is SNHLY, CDR2 FYNNEI. The chain's CDR3 is CASSEAGLEAQHF. Written as DNA, the CDR3 is TGTGCCAGCAGTGAAGCAGGGCTCGAAGCCCAGCATTTT.

The chain recombines TRBV11-2 with TRBJ2-7; D is unclear. The germline CDR1 and CDR2 sequences are SGHAT and FQNNGV. This CDR3 comprises 14 residues. Between the trimmed V and J ends, which lost 5 bases and 0 bases, there was a span of 11 bases. The CDR3 DNA sequence: TGTGCCAGCAGCCCTCTCCCGGGCTCCTACGAGCAGTACTTC. Its protein is CASSPLPGSYEQYF.

This sequence joins TRBV7-2 and TRBJ1-5; D remains unclear. This CDR3 spans 14 amino acids. Germline CDR1 SGHTA, CDR2 FQGNSA. Trimming removed 5 bases from V and 0 bases from J, with 8 bases in between. This chain's CDR3 is CASSPINSNQPQHF. The CDR3 region has the DNA TGTGCCAGCAGCCCGATAAATAGCAATCAGCCCCAGCATTTT.

The V gene is TRBV18, the J gene TRBJ2-1; 8 positions match TRBD1. The CDR3 contains 16 residues. The V gene's germline CDR1 is KGHSH and CDR2 LQKENI. V was clipped by 3 bases and J by 9 bases; unmatched bases: 13. CDR3 amino acids: CASSPTGQGANSEQFF. CDR3 DNA: TGTGCCAGCTCACCGACAGGGCAGGGGGCGAACAGTGAGCAGTTCTTC.

CDR3 bases: TGCGCCAGCGCGACTAGCGGGGGAGGCACAGATACGCAGTATTTT. Translating gives CASATSGGGTDTQYF. The rearrangement joins TRBV5-1 to TRBJ2-3, with 12 bases identical to TRBD2. The CDR3 covers 15 residues. V was pared by 7 bases and J by 1 base, with 4 bases of the junction left unmatched. The germline V gene encodes CDR1 SGHRS and CDR2 YFSETQ.

The chain employs TRBV18 and TRBJ2-1, with D perhaps given as TRBD1 or TRBD2 (7 bases each). In germline, CDR1 is KGHSH, CDR2 LQKENI. CDR3 length: 16 amino acids. The ends were cut back, 3 bases at V and 7 bases at J, with 19 bases in the middle. The DNA for the CDR3 is TGTGCCAGCTCACCCCAGACAGGGAGGGTTATGAATGAGCAGTTCTTC. Translation: CASSPQTGRVMNEQFF.

The rearrangement uses TRBV29-1 and TRBJ1-2; possibly TRBD1 for D (6 bases). The CDR3 runs to 12 residues. Deletions cut 6 bases from V and 6 bases from J, with 14 bases between. Germline values: CDR1 SQVTM, CDR2 ANQGSEA. The CDR3 DNA sequence: TGCAGCGTGGGAGGGGGGAGAGATGGCTACACCTTC. Its translation is CSVGGGRDGYTF.

In this sample, this clone turned up once. This sequence joins TRBV5-1 and TRBJ2-3, with 9 nucleotides matching TRBD2. Per the germline V gene, CDR1 is SGHRS and CDR2 is YFSETQ. J was trimmed by 6 bases and V by 3 bases; bases with no gene match: 5. The CDR3 is 14 residues long. CDR3: CASSSRSGGDTQYF. Here the CDR3 DNA reads TGCGCCAGCAGCTCTAGGAGCGGGGGGGATACGCAGTATTTT.

The chain couples TRBV7-9 to TRBJ2-4; 10 bases match TRBD1. Trimming cost V 4 bases and J 0 bases; bases outside gene matches: 12. From germline, CDR1 is SEHNR and CDR2 FQNEAQ (reference sequence). The CDR3 loop spans 19 amino acids. CDR3 amino acids: CASSYPPGQGLEAKNIQYF. As DNA, the CDR3 is TGTGCCAGCAGCTACCCGCCGGGACAGGGGTTGGAAGCCAAAAACATTCAGTACTTC.

The chain is built from TRBV30 and TRBJ1-5; D is unclear. Trimming pared 1 base from V and 4 bases from J, leaving 8 bases between. The germline CDR1 and CDR2 sequences are GTSNPN and SVGIG (reference sequence). This CDR3 comprises 13 residues. CDR3 loop: CAWSGDGNQPQHF. Written as DNA, the CDR3 is TGTGCCTGGAGTGGGGATGGAAATCAGCCCCAGCATTTT. Based on the CDR3 plus reference TRBV30 and TRBJ1-5, the full variable domain is SQTIHQWPATLVQPVGSPLSLECTVEGTSNPNLYWYRQAAGRGLQLLFYSVGIGQISSEVPQNLSASRPQDRQFILSSKKLLLSDSGFYLCAWSGDGNQPQHFGDGTRLSIL.

The V and J genes are TRBV11-2 and TRBJ2-3; no firm D call. The CDR3 length is 15 residues. The ends were cut back, 0 bases at V and 0 bases at J, with 7 bases in the middle. CDR1 is SGHAT, CDR2 FQNNGV, per germline. The CDR3 spells CASSLDPQSTDTQYF. The CDR3 region has the DNA TGTGCCAGCAGCTTAGATCCCCAGAGCACAGATACGCAGTATTTT.

V gene TRBV4-3 combines with J gene TRBJ1-1, with a tentative D call TRBD1 (6 bases). The length of the CDR3 is 13 residues. Germline V gene data show CDR1 as LGHNA and CDR2 as YSLEER. V lost 1 base, J lost 8 bases, and 11 bases lay in between. The CDR3 nucleotides are TGCGCCAGCAGCCAAGGGGGGCAGCAAGAAGCTTTCTTT. Protein: CASSQGGQQEAFF.

V and J are TRBV4-1 and TRBJ2-7; 7 bases match TRBD1. The CDR3 covers 15 residues. CDR1 and CDR2 (germline): MGHRA, YSYEKL. V lost 5 bases to trimming and J lost 2 bases; unmatched junction nucleotides: 9. CDR3 DNA sequence: TGCGCCAGCAGCGCCCGACAGGGCCTGACCTACGAGCAGTACTTC. Protein sequence: CASSARQGLTYEQYF.

J is TRBJ1-5 and V is TRBV19, with 7 nucleotides matching TRBD1. This CDR3 comprises 17 residues. The junction had 17 bases not matched to a gene; V was cut back by 10 bases and J by 2 bases. Germline CDR1 and CDR2: LNHDA and SQIVND (reference sequence). As DNA, the CDR3 is TGTGCCACCTCACAGGCTCCAGGGGGTATCGGCAATCAGCCCCAGCATTTT. Encoded protein: CATSQAPGGIGNQPQHF.

CDR3 DNA: TGTGCCAGCGGGGACAGGGGTAACTATGGCTACACCTTC. This sequence encodes CASGDRGNYGYTF. The chain couples TRBV7-9 to TRBJ1-2; 10 bases fit TRBD1. The junction had 1 base not matched to a gene; V was cut back by 8 bases and J by 1 base. The CDR3 is 13 residues long. CDR1 SEHNR and CDR2 FQNEAQ come from the germline V gene (reference sequence).

The chain combines TRBV5-4 with TRBJ1-2, with D hard to call. Germline V CDR1 and CDR2: SGHNT, YYREEE (reference sequence). Between the trimmed V and J ends, which lost 4 bases and 4 bases, there was a span of 17 bases. The CDR3 extends over 15 amino acids. The CDR3 here is CASSGTDGGSYGYTF. The CDR3 region has the DNA TGTGCCAGCAGCGGCACGGACGGCGGGAGCTATGGCTACACCTTC.

The CDR3 DNA sequence: TGCGCCAGCAGCCAAGAACCGGCAGACTATGGCTACACCTTC. This codes for CASSQEPADYGYTF. The rearrangement links TRBV4-3 to TRBJ1-2; D unresolved. The ends were cut back, 0 bases at V and 3 bases at J, with 8 bases in the middle. This CDR3 has 14 amino acids. Germline V lookup: CDR1 LGHNA, CDR2 YSLEER.